The 15 T cell receptor beta chains below come from one sample, sequenced in a study of blood T cell repertoires in COVID-19. Produced via immunoSEQ multiplex PCR; TCRdb's table is partial and in-frame only. Of some 100,000 clones listed, about nine tenths were seen once; the top ten hold around 5%. Sequenced sample: peripheral blood. The receptors here all came from a man in his fifties or sixties with acute or convalescent COVID-19.

The genes are TRBV5-4 and TRBJ2-2; D is possibly TRBD2 (5 bases). Germline-derived CDR1 and CDR2 are SGHNT and YYREEE (reference sequence). Between the trimmed V and J ends, which lost 1 base and 4 bases, there was a span of 11 bases. This CDR3 has 15 residues. CDR3 nucleotide sequence: TGTGCCAGCAGCTTGTTGGACTTTGCCACCGGGGAGCTGTTTTTT. The encoded protein is CASSLLDFATGELFF.

This chain links TRBV5-1 with TRBJ2-5; D may be TRBD2 (6 bases). Trimming cost V 3 bases and J 5 bases, with 11 bases left between them. There are 13 residues in the CDR3. In germline, CDR1 is SGHRS, CDR2 YFSETQ. Here the CDR3 reads CASSSRLGETQYF. The CDR3 DNA follows: TGCGCCAGCAGCTCTCGACTAGGGGAGACCCAGTACTTC.

The chain carries TRBV7-6 and TRBJ2-7; D is perhaps TRBD1 (5 bases). The length of the CDR3 is 14 residues. V was trimmed by 0 bases and J by 1 base, leaving 7 bases between them. Looked up from germline, CDR1 is SGHVS and CDR2 is FNYEAQ. CDR3 nucleotide sequence: TGTGCCAGCAGCTTAGCCTCAGGGTCCTACGAGCAGTACTTC. It encodes CASSLASGSYEQYF.

This clone was seen a single time. The junction does not match germline at one end; this may be a read error. V usage is TRBV7-8 and J usage is TRBJ2-5, with a weak D call TRBD1 (7 bases). The CDR3 covers 16 residues. CDR1 is SGHVS, CDR2 FQNEAQ, per germline. The CDR3 sequence is CASSSPGGQGQKTQYF. The DNA of the CDR3 is TGTGCCAGCAGCTCCCCAGGGGGGCAGGGCCAAAAGACCCAGTACTTC. Looking up the rest from reference TRBV7-8 and TRBJ2-5 gives the full variable domain: GAGVSQSPRYKVAKRGQDVALRCDPISGHVSLFWYQQALGQGPEFLTYFQNEAQLDKSGLPSDRFFAERPEGSVSTLKIQRTQQEDSAVYLCASSSPGGQGQKTQYFGPGTRLLVL.

The CDR3, as DNA: TGTGCCAGCAGCTTAACGACAGGGGCGAGGGGAAACACCATATATTTT. Protein product: CASSLTTGARGNTIYF. V gene TRBV7-2 combines with J gene TRBJ1-3; the match to TRBD1 covers 8 bases. This CDR3 is 16 amino acids long. V trimming: 2 bases; J trimming: 4 bases; junction bases outside the gene matches: 7. Germline CDR1 SGHTA, CDR2 FQGNSA.

V usage is TRBV2 and J usage is TRBJ1-2; tentatively, D is TRBD1 (5 bases). Germline V gene data show CDR1 as SNHLY and CDR2 as FYNNEI. V lost 9 bases and J 0 bases, leaving 11 bases between the germline ends. The CDR3 has 13 amino acids. The CDR3 nucleotides are TGTGCCAGTCTCAGGGTTCCTAACTATGGCTACACCTTC. As protein: CASLRVPNYGYTF. The variable domain in full, with the rest retrieved from reference TRBV2 and TRBJ1-2, is EPEVTQTPSHQVTQMGQEVILRCVPISNHLYFYWYRQILGQKVEFLVSFYNNEISEKSEIFDDQFSVERPDGSNFTLKIRSTKLEDSAMYFCASLRVPNYGYTFGSGTRLTVV.

This sequence joins TRBV11-3 and TRBJ2-7; tentative D call: TRBD2 (6 bases). V was shortened by 5 bases and J by 5 bases, with 19 bases between the two germline ends. Germline lookup yields CDR1 SGHNT and CDR2 YENEEA. The CDR3 consists of 15 residues. CDR3 DNA sequence: TGTGCCAGCAGCCGCCGGGGGTTTGGGGCCCACGAGCAGTACTTC. Protein sequence: CASSRRGFGAHEQYF.

The chain joins TRBV29-1 to TRBJ2-1, with 8 bases lining up with TRBD1. This CDR3 contains 14 residues. J was trimmed by 7 bases and V by 5 bases; bases with no gene match: 10. Germline V gene sequence: CDR1 SQVTM, CDR2 ANQGSEA. The CDR3 coding sequence is TGCAGCGTTCAGGGGGCGCAGGTTTGGAATGAGCAGTTCTTC. This encodes CSVQGAQVWNEQFF.

This chain links TRBV5-1 with TRBJ1-6; TRBD1 is a possible D gene (5 bases). Germline V gene data show CDR1 as SGHRS and CDR2 as YFSETQ. V lost 0 bases to trimming and J lost 8 bases, with 12 bases between them. This CDR3 region has 15 residues. The CDR3 protein is CASSLAPGIDSPLHF. CDR3 sequence (DNA): TGCGCCAGCAGCTTGGCCCCAGGGATCGATTCACCCCTCCACTTT.

This sequence joins TRBV20-1 and TRBJ2-1; TRBD2 agrees at 12 bases. Germline V lookup: CDR1 DFQATT, CDR2 SNEGSKA (reference sequence). The ends lost 3 bases at V and 9 bases at J; junction bases unmatched: 9. The CDR3 has 15 residues. CDR3 residues: CSASSLAGGLGEQFF. The CDR3 DNA reads as TGCAGTGCTAGTTCGCTAGCGGGAGGGCTGGGTGAGCAGTTCTTC.

The chain combines TRBV5-1 with TRBJ2-2; 9 bases map to TRBD1. Looked up from germline, CDR1 is SGHRS and CDR2 is YFSETQ. The CDR3 runs 15 residues. Germline trimming cut 4 bases from V and 4 bases from J; bases unmatched to any gene: 5. CDR3 sequence reads: CASSQGQGSTGELFF. The CDR3, as DNA: TGCGCCAGCAGCCAGGGACAGGGAAGCACCGGGGAGCTGTTTTTT.

This rearrangement joins TRBV19 to TRBJ1-1; weak D call: TRBD1 (6 bases). There are 17 residues in the CDR3. V lost 4 bases and J 0 bases, leaving 18 bases between the germline ends. CDR1 and CDR2 from the germline V gene are LNHDA and SQIVND (reference sequence). The CDR3 sequence: CASSKTVTGIMNTEAFF. DNA of the CDR3: TGTGCCAGTAGTAAAACGGTAACAGGGATCATGAACACTGAAGCTTTCTTT.

The chain combines TRBV5-1 with TRBJ1-6, with TRBD1 matching 8 bases. The CDR3 runs 14 residues. Germline V gives CDR1 SGHRS, CDR2 YFSETQ. With V trimmed by 4 bases and J by 8 bases, 5 bases remained unmatched. The CDR3 bases are TGCGCCAGCAGCATGGGACAGGACTATTCACCCCTCCACTTT. Protein sequence: CASSMGQDYSPLHF.

This sequence joins TRBV15 and TRBJ2-7; TRBD1 is a possible D gene (5 bases). The CDR3 is 14 residues long. Germline loops: CDR1 LNHNV, CDR2 YYDKDF (reference sequence). V was cut by 2 bases and J by 2 bases, with 10 bases left in between. DNA for the CDR3: TGTGCCACCAGCAGACAGGGTAACGCCTACGAGCAGTACTTC. Its protein product is CATSRQGNAYEQYF.

This rearrangement joins TRBV6-5 to TRBJ1-4; 9 bases are a match to TRBD1. V lost 6 bases, J lost 6 bases, and 5 bases stayed unmatched. CDR3 length: 14 residues. Germline CDR1 reads MNHEY; CDR2 reads SVGAGI. Here the CDR3 DNA reads TGTGCCAGCAGCCGGGGACAGGGAGATGAAAAACTGTTTTTT. Translation: CASSRGQGDEKLFF.